This T cell receptor (beta chain) was obtained from a study of CD8+CD57+ T cells in acquired aplastic anemia. The template for TCR beta VDJ and CDR3 sequence profiling was genomic DNA. Each CDR3 protein gets one entry after TCRdb re-called the reads with MiXCR. The sample holds 100,000 to 150,000 distinct CDR3 sequences, 41% seen once. The sample holds one count of this clonotype. Trimming pared 0 bases from V and 8 bases from J, leaving 14 bases between. In germline, CDR1 is SGDLS, CDR2 YYNGEE. The CDR3 spans 14 residues. The sample taken for sequencing was sorted CD4+, CD8+, or CD8+CD57+ T cells (not recorded which) from PBMCs. V is TRBV9 and J is TRBJ1-2, with a tentative D call TRBD1 (5 bases). This receptor was taken from a human donor in good health, serving as a control. CDR3 in amino acids: CASSVGTVRDGYTF. CDR3 coding DNA: TGTGCCAGCAGCGTAGGGACGGTAAGGGACGGCTACACCTTC.